Detailed here is one T cell receptor (beta chain). Its antigen remains unidentified. Base quality data are lacking; no much larger clone is found one base away. The CDR3 numbers 16 residues from cysteine through phenylalanine. Only the CDR3 part of the read is kept: 48 bases, read in frame from the first base. V loses 2 bases at its end and J loses 12 bases; junction bases beyond the gene matches: 14. CDR1 and CDR2 are drawn from the germline V gene: SGHTA, FQGNSA. The immunoSEQ Assay, a bias-controlled multiplex PCR, was used to amplify TCRbeta CDR3 regions from genomic DNA. Concerning the study's data processing: Nucleated cell counts per sample were estimated from amplification of reference gene primers within the assay. To quantify the absolute abundance of each unique TCRbeta CDR3 rearrangement, sequence reads were collapsed and filtered. For each sample, productive Simpson clonality was calculated by taking the square root of Simpson's diversity index across productive rearrangements. The immuneACCESS repertoire file appears here via TCRdb, limited to in-frame rearrangements. These files lack a portion of the clones; in checked studies, under half of the deficit traces to unresolved V genes, and the cause of the others is not known. V and J calls and clone size are those listed in that table; D and trimming were worked out from the DNA. For this sample the table gives roughly 260,000 clones, of which around nine tenths were detected only once. The ten largest clones capture about 10% of the sample.

This sample is drawn from a study of blood T cell repertoires in COVID-19 (dated by TCRdb to the early 2020s). Describing the broader study: Samples from collaborators originated in the United States, Italy and Spain and spanned both the acute and convalescent phases of COVID-19. The material from the prospective study consisted of cDNA or gDNA derived from T cells, B-cell-depleted T cells, or PBMCs. The dataset comprised deeply sampled blood TCRbeta repertoires from subjects exposed to, actively infected with, or recovered from COVID-19. The repertoires were released in a freely available public database intended as a resource for research on the immune response to SARS-CoV-2. Samples were obtained from the ongoing ImmuneRACE study (first 160 participants) and from over 1,000 subjects provided by 6 global collaborators. A de-identified subject ID, COVID-19 status, age in years and sex were almost always included in the sample metadata. Where HLA class I and class II types were available, the types were taken from metadata supplied by the sample provider, not from assay-based typing.

A second Seattle source provided samples from volunteer blood donors who had recovered from COVID-19. Whole blood was collected in K2EDTA tubes by collaborating institutions according to the institutions' own protocols. For TCRbeta analysis, collaborators shipped samples as frozen whole blood, isolated PBMCs, or DNA extracted from either of those sample types. Broader findings and caveats from the paper: How much clinical and demographic metadata was included differed by source and by participant, and the metadata was provided uncurated.

This clonotype was sampled from a man aged 40-49 years who had recovered from COVID-19. The sequenced sample consisted of peripheral blood. Recombination connected TRBV7-2 to TRBJ2-1, and TRBD1 matches 9 of the central bases. The sequenced DNA: TGTGCCAGCAGCTTACCCCGACAGGGGGGAGGCCCTGGGCAGTTCTTC. Its coded protein is CASSLPRQGGGPGQFF.